The T cell receptor beta chain described here comes from a study of blood T cell repertoires in COVID-19. At the level of the study: There were acute and convalescent COVID-19 samples, and they came from the United States, Italy and Spain. T cells, B-cell-depleted T cells, or PBMCs provided the cDNA or gDNA that served as material.

As originally analysed: Nucleated cell number was recorded as an estimate derived from reference gene primer amplification. The data were produced by immunoSEQ multiplex PCR, yet TCRdb's version contains in-frame clones alone and is incomplete. V, J and clone size were drawn from that table, and D and trimming were deduced from the DNA. The sample holds about 300,000 clones, approximately 85% seen once. The CDR3 length is 15 residues. The V gene's germline CDR1 is SEHNR and CDR2 FQNEAQ (reference sequence). The junction had 4 bases not matched to a gene; V was cut back by 3 bases and J by 3 bases. This clonotype originated in a human donor in a cohort sampled during active COVID-19. The source material was peripheral blood. The rearrangement links TRBV7-9 to TRBJ1-4; 7 positions match TRBD1. CDR3 residues: CASSFEGASNEKLFF. CDR3 in DNA: TGTGCCAGCAGCTTTGAGGGGGCCTCTAATGAAAAACTGTTTTTT.